Sequencing of this T cell receptor (beta chain) was carried out in a study of OX40 agonist ivuxolimab in advanced cancers. About the research overall: The diagnoses of dose-escalation patients were hepatocellular carcinoma, melanoma, renal cell or head and neck cancer.

Profiling relied on immunoSEQ multiplex PCR, and the TCRdb table lists in-frame clones only, not all of them. The sample shows roughly 77,000 clones, around 90% of them seen only once. With 1 base removed from V and 5 bases from J, the gap between germline ends came to 11 bases. The germline gives CDR1 KGHSH, CDR2 LQKENI. The CDR3 is made up of 14 amino acids. Study-wide findings and caveats: Within 6 weeks, CD4+ and CD8+ blood T cells expanded clonally at 0.1 to 3.0 mg/kg. The mean number of expanded clones was higher in CD8+ T cells than in CD4+.

This clone appeared once. Antigen: not known. This TCR was sampled from an adult with an advanced solid tumor such as melanoma, head and neck, liver or kidney cancer. Sequences were derived from CD4+ or CD8+ T cells sorted from blood, sampled in a trial of the OX40 agonist ivuxolimab. This chain links TRBV18 with TRBJ1-1; D unclear. Here the CDR3 reads CASSPREGGTEAFF. As DNA, the CDR3 is TGTGCCAGCTCACCACGGGAGGGAGGAACTGAAGCTTTCTTT.